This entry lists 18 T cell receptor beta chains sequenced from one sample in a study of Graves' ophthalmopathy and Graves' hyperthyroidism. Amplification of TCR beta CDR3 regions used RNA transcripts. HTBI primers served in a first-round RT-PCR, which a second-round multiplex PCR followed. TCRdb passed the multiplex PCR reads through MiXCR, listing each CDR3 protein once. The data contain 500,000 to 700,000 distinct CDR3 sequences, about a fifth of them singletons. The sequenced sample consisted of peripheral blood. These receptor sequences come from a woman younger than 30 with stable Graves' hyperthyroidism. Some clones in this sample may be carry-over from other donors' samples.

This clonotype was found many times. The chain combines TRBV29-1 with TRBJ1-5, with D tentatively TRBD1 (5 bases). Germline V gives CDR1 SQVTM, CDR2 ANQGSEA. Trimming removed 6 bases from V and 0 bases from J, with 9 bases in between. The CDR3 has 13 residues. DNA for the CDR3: TGCAGCGTGAAAGGGGATAGCAATCAGCCCCAGCATTTT. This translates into CSVKGDSNQPQHF. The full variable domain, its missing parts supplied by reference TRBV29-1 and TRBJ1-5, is SAVISQKPSRDICQRGTSLTIQCQVDSQVTMMFWYRQQPGQSLTLIATANQGSEATYESGFVIDKFPISRPNLTFSTLTVSNMSPEDSSIYLCSVKGDSNQPQHFGDGTRLSIL.

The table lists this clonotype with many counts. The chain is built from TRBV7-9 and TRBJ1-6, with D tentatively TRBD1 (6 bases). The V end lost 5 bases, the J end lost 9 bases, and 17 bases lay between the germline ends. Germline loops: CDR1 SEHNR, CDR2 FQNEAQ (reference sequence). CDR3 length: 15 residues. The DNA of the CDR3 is TGTGCCAGCAGCCCGGAGGGGACAAGTGGTTCACCCCTCCACTTT. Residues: CASSPEGTSGSPLHF.

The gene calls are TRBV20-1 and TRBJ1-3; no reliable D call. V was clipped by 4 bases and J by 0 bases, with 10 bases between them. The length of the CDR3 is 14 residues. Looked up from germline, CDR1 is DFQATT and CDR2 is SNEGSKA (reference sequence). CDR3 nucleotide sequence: TGCAGTGCTAATGACGGTGGCTCTGGAAACACCATATATTTT. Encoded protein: CSANDGGSGNTIYF.

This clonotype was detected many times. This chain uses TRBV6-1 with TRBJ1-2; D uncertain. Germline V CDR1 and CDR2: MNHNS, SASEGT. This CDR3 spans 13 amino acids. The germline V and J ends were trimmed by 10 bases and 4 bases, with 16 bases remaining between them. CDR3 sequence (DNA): TGTGCCAACCCAGAGCTATTCACCTATGGCTACACCTTC. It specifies CANPELFTYGYTF.

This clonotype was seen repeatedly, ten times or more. The chain's CDR3 is CASSLEGQNTEAFF. For the CDR3, the DNA is TGCGCCAGCAGCTTGGAGGGTCAGAACACTGAAGCTTTCTTT. The chain carries TRBV5-1 and TRBJ1-1; unclear D gene. The V gene lost 0 bases and the J gene lost 1 base, with 7 bases spanning the gap. The CDR3 has 14 amino acids. Germline CDR1 SGHRS, CDR2 YFSETQ.

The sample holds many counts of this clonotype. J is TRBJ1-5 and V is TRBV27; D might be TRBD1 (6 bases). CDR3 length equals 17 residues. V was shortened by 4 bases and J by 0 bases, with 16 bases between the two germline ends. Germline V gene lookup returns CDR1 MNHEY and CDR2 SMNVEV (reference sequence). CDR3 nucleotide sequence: TGTGCCAGCAGTTCGGACAGTTGGGGAGATAGCAATCAGCCCCAGCATTTT. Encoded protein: CASSSDSWGDSNQPQHF.

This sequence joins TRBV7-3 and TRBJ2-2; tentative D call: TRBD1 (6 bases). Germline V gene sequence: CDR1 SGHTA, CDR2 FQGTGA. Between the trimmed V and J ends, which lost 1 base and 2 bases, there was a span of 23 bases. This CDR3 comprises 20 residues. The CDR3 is CASSLRTRWGRGGNTGELFF. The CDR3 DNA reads TGTGCCAGCAGCTTAAGAACTCGGTGGGGGCGAGGGGGAAACACCGGGGAGCTGTTTTTT.

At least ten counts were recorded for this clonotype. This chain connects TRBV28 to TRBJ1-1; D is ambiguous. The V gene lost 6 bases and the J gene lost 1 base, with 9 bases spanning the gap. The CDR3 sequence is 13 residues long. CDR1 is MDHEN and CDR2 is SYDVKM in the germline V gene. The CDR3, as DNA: TGTGCCAGCAGAACAATAAGGAACACTGAAGCTTTCTTT. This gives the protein CASRTIRNTEAFF.

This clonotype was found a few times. CDR3 sequence: CASSLRSGWNTEAFF. The DNA of the CDR3 is TGTGCCAGCAGTCTTAGAAGCGGGTGGAACACTGAAGCTTTCTTT. This chain connects TRBV27 to TRBJ1-1, with D uncertain. The CDR3 consists of 15 residues. Germline CDR1 and CDR2: MNHEY and SMNVEV (reference sequence). The V end was cut by 5 bases, the J end by 1 base, with 14 bases between.

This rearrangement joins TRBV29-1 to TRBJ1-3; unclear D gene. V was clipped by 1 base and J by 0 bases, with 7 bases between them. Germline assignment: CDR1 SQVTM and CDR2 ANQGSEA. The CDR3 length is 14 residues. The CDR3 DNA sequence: TGCAGCGTTGAAGTGGCAGTCTCTGGAAACACCATATATTTT. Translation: CSVEVAVSGNTIYF.

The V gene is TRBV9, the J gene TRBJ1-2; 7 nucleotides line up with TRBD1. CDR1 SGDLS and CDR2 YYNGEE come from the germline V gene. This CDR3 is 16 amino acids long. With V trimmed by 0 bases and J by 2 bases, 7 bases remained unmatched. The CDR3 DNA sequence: TGTGCCAGCAGCGTAGGGGACAGAGGGGGGAACTATGGCTACACCTTC. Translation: CASSVGDRGGNYGYTF.

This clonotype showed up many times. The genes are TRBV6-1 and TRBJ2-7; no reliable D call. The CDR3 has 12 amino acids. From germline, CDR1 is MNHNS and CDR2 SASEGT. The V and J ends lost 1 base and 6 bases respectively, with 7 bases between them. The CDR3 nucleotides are TGTGCCAGCAGTGAAGTAGGGCTCGAGCAGTACTTC. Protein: CASSEVGLEQYF.

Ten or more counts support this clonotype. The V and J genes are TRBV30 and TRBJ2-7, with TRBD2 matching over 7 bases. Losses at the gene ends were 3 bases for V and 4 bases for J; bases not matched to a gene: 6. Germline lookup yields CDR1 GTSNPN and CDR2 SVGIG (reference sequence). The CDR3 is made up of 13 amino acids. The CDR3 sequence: CAWSRTSGYEQYF. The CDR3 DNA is TGTGCCTGGAGCAGGACTAGTGGTTACGAGCAGTACTTC.

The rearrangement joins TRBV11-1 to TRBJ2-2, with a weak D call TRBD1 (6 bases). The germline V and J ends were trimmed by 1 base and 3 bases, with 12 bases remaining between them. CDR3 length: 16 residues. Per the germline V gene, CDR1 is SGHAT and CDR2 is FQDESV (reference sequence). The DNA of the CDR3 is TGTGCCAGCAGCTTAGGTGGGGGCGGAGACACCGGGGAGCTGTTTTTT. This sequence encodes CASSLGGGGDTGELFF.

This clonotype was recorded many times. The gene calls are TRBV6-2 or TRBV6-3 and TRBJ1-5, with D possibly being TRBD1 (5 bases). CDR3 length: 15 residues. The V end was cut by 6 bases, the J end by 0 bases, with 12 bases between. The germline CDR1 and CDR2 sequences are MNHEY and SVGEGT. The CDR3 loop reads CASSHRKNSNQPQHF. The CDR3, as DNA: TGTGCCAGCAGCCACAGGAAGAATAGCAATCAGCCCCAGCATTTT.

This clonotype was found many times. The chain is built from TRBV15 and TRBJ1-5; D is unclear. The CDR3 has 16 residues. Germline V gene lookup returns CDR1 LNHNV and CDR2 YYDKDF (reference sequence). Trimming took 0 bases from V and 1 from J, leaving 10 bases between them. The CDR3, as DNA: TGTGCCACCAGCAGAGAGCCAGGCAAGAGCAATCAGCCCCAGCATTTT. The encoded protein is CATSREPGKSNQPQHF.

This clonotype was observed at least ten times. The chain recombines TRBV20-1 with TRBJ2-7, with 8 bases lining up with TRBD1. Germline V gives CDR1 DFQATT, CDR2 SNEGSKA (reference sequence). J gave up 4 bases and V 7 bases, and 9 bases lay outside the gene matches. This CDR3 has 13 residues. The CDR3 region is CSVSQGANYEQYF. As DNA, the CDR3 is TGCAGTGTTAGTCAGGGGGCGAATTACGAGCAGTACTTC.

DNA for the CDR3: TGCGCCAGCAGCTTGAGCCAGGGGGAAGAGACCCAGTACTTC. Amino acids: CASSLSQGEETQYF. V gene TRBV5-1 combines with J gene TRBJ2-5; 7 bases map to TRBD1. With V trimmed by 1 base and J by 3 bases, 3 bases remained unmatched. The germline V gene has CDR1 SGHRS and CDR2 YFSETQ. The CDR3 covers 14 residues.